The entry that follows covers one T cell receptor beta chain sequence. These data originate in a study of blood T cell repertoires in COVID-19. At the level of the study: There were acute and convalescent COVID-19 samples, and they came from the United States, Italy and Spain. PBMCs, B-cell-depleted T cells, or T cells provided the cDNA or gDNA that made up the material.

Original processing notes: Reference gene primer amplification gave estimated nucleated cell counts. Repertoires were generated with immunoSEQ multiplex PCR, while TCRdb's copy carries only in-frame clones and drops some. That table furnishes V, J and clone size, whereas the DNA furnished D and trimming. The sample shows about 170,000 clones, about 80% of them seen only once. Assignment of participants to cohorts was predicated upon participant-reported clinical history. Germline-derived CDR1 and CDR2 are SGHVS and FQNEAQ. Trimming cost V 0 bases and J 4 bases; bases outside gene matches: 5. The CDR3 sequence is 16 residues long.

The chain carries TRBV7-8 and TRBJ2-1, with TRBD2 matching 8 bases. Sequencing was done on a sample of PBMCs or T cells enriched from blood (not recorded which). The sequence was obtained from an older woman in a cohort exposed to, infected with or recovered from COVID-19 (not recorded which). Here the CDR3 reads CASSLALLADYNEQFF. In DNA form, the CDR3 reads TGTGCCAGCAGCTTAGCGTTACTAGCGGATTACAATGAGCAGTTCTTC. The variable domain in full, completed from reference TRBV7-8 and TRBJ2-1, reads GAGVSQSPRYKVAKRGQDVALRCDPISGHVSLFWYQQALGQGPEFLTYFQNEAQLDKSGLPSDRFFAERPEGSVSTLKIQRTQQEDSAVYLCASSLALLADYNEQFFGPGTRLTVL.